Listed below are T cell receptor beta chains from one sample, sequenced in a study of blood T cell repertoires in COVID-19. Measured with immunoSEQ multiplex PCR; TCRdb has only the in-frame clones, and not every one. Of about 410,000 clones in the sample, around 89% were seen once. Sequences were obtained from peripheral blood. The receptors were gathered from a woman in her 40s with COVID-19, enrolled during active disease. CDR3s include the opening cysteine and the closing phenylalanine or tryptophan. Each record gives: CDR3 DNA, CDR3 protein, D gene, clone size, V gene, J gene. A D gene is named only where the DNA matches it firmly. Rows give clone size only sometimes, using once, few, many, or a class for an expanded clone.

CDR3nt: TGTGCCAGCAGCTTGGGGGTTAGGGGGCCAGTACACGAGCAGTACTTC
CDR3aa: CASSLGVRGPVHEQYF
d_gene: TRBD1
abundance: .
v_gene: TRBV11-2
j_gene: TRBJ2-7

CDR3nt: TGTGCCAGTGGAGTGAGAGGGAACCAGCCCCAGCATTTT
CDR3aa: CASGVRGNQPQHF
d_gene: .
abundance: .
v_gene: TRBV12-3/TRBV12-4
j_gene: TRBJ1-5

CDR3nt: TGTGCCAGCAGCCACCCCCGGGGGGCGACGTGGGAGCAGTACTTC
CDR3aa: CASSHPRGATWEQYF
d_gene: .
abundance: .
v_gene: TRBV3-1/TRBV3-2
j_gene: TRBJ2-7

CDR3nt: TGTGCCAGCAGTGACTCGACAAACAATGAGCAGTTCTTC
CDR3aa: CASSDSTNNEQFF
d_gene: .
abundance: many
v_gene: TRBV6-4
j_gene: TRBJ2-1

CDR3nt: TGTGCCAGCAGCTTGGGCAGGGGAAGGTCACCCCTCCACTTT
CDR3aa: CASSLGRGRSPLHF
d_gene: .
abundance: .
v_gene: TRBV7-9
j_gene: TRBJ1-6

CDR3nt: TGTGCCAGCTCACCACCAGGGAGCGAAAAACTGTTTTTT
CDR3aa: CASSPPGSEKLFF
d_gene: .
abundance: .
v_gene: TRBV18
j_gene: TRBJ1-4

CDR3nt: TGCGCCAGCAGCCAAGGACAGGGGGAGGAGACCCAGTACTTC
CDR3aa: CASSQGQGEETQYF
d_gene: TRBD1
abundance: .
v_gene: TRBV4-1
j_gene: TRBJ2-5

CDR3nt: TGTGCCAGCAGCTACCCAGGGGCCTATGGCTACACCTTC
CDR3aa: CASSYPGAYGYTF
d_gene: .
abundance: .
v_gene: TRBV6-5
j_gene: TRBJ1-2

CDR3nt: TGTGCCAGCAGCCCAGGACAGGGTGCGCAGTATTTT
CDR3aa: CASSPGQGAQYF
d_gene: TRBD1
abundance: .
v_gene: TRBV7-2
j_gene: TRBJ2-3

CDR3nt: TGTGCCAGCAGCCGATTAAGGGGTAATACAGATACGCAGTATTTT
CDR3aa: CASSRLRGNTDTQYF
d_gene: .
abundance: .
v_gene: TRBV11-3
j_gene: TRBJ2-3

CDR3nt: TGTGCCAGCAGCCAAGACGGGGGTGTGCCAGATACGCAGTATTTT
CDR3aa: CASSQDGGVPDTQYF
d_gene: .
abundance: .
v_gene: TRBV3-1/TRBV3-2
j_gene: TRBJ2-3

CDR3nt: TGTGCCAGCAGCTTGGCCTCGACAGGCATGAACACTGAAGCTTTCTTT
CDR3aa: CASSLASTGMNTEAFF
d_gene: .
abundance: once
v_gene: TRBV6-6
j_gene: TRBJ1-1

CDR3nt: TGTGCCAGCAGTTACGGTGGCGGGAGGGCCGTGGGTGAGCAGTACTTC
CDR3aa: CASSYGGGRAVGEQYF
d_gene: TRBD2
abundance: .
v_gene: TRBV6-5
j_gene: TRBJ2-7

CDR3nt: TGTGCCAGCAGCTTAGACCAATTTCAGGGGGAAGAGCAGTACTTC
CDR3aa: CASSLDQFQGEEQYF
d_gene: TRBD1
abundance: .
v_gene: TRBV28
j_gene: TRBJ2-7

CDR3nt: TGTGCCAGTAAGTCCGTCGGCCAGGGGACCTCACCCCTCCACTTT
CDR3aa: CASKSVGQGTSPLHF
d_gene: .
abundance: .
v_gene: TRBV19
j_gene: TRBJ1-6

CDR3nt: TGTGCCTGGAGCCCTAAGCTGGGACAGGGGGCGATCTATGGCTACACCTTC
CDR3aa: CAWSPKLGQGAIYGYTF
d_gene: TRBD1
abundance: .
v_gene: TRBV30
j_gene: TRBJ1-2

CDR3nt: TGTGCCAGCAGTTATACCAGCGGGAGGGAGACCCAGTACTTC
CDR3aa: CASSYTSGRETQYF
d_gene: TRBD2
abundance: .
v_gene: TRBV7-9
j_gene: TRBJ2-5

CDR3nt: TGTGCCAGCAGTTACCCCCCAGGGATCGAGCAGTACTTC
CDR3aa: CASSYPPGIEQYF
d_gene: .
abundance: .
v_gene: TRBV6-2/TRBV6-3
j_gene: TRBJ2-7

CDR3nt: TGTGCCTGGAGTTACAGGTCTGAAGCTTTCTTT
CDR3aa: CAWSYRSEAFF
d_gene: .
abundance: few
v_gene: TRBV30
j_gene: TRBJ1-1

CDR3nt: TGTGCCAGCAGCGTGTCCGTTAACACTGAAGCTTTCTTT
CDR3aa: CASSVSVNTEAFF
d_gene: .
abundance: .
v_gene: TRBV9
j_gene: TRBJ1-1

CDR3nt: TGTGCCACCAGTGATCGTCGCGGGACAGGGAATGAGCAGTTCTTC
CDR3aa: CATSDRRGTGNEQFF
d_gene: TRBD1
abundance: .
v_gene: TRBV24-1
j_gene: TRBJ2-1

CDR3nt: TGTGCCAGCAGCTTCCTGACAGTCAACTATGGCTACACCTTC
CDR3aa: CASSFLTVNYGYTF
d_gene: .
abundance: .
v_gene: TRBV7-2
j_gene: TRBJ1-2

CDR3nt: TGTGCCTGGAGGGGAGGGGGGACCCAGTACTTC
CDR3aa: CAWRGGGTQYF
d_gene: .
abundance: .
v_gene: TRBV30
j_gene: TRBJ2-5

CDR3nt: TGTGCCATCAGTGAGTCCGGCGGGAGGGCCAAGACAGATACGCAGTATTTT
CDR3aa: CAISESGGRAKTDTQYF
d_gene: TRBD2
abundance: .
v_gene: TRBV10-3
j_gene: TRBJ2-3

CDR3nt: TGTGCCAGCATGGACAGGAGAGGAGAGACCCAGTACTTC
CDR3aa: CASMDRRGETQYF
d_gene: TRBD1
abundance: .
v_gene: TRBV12-3/TRBV12-4
j_gene: TRBJ2-5

CDR3nt: TGTGCCAGCAGTTTGCGGGGCGGGTGGAACACTGAAGCTTTCTTT
CDR3aa: CASSLRGGWNTEAFF
d_gene: .
abundance: .
v_gene: TRBV27
j_gene: TRBJ1-1